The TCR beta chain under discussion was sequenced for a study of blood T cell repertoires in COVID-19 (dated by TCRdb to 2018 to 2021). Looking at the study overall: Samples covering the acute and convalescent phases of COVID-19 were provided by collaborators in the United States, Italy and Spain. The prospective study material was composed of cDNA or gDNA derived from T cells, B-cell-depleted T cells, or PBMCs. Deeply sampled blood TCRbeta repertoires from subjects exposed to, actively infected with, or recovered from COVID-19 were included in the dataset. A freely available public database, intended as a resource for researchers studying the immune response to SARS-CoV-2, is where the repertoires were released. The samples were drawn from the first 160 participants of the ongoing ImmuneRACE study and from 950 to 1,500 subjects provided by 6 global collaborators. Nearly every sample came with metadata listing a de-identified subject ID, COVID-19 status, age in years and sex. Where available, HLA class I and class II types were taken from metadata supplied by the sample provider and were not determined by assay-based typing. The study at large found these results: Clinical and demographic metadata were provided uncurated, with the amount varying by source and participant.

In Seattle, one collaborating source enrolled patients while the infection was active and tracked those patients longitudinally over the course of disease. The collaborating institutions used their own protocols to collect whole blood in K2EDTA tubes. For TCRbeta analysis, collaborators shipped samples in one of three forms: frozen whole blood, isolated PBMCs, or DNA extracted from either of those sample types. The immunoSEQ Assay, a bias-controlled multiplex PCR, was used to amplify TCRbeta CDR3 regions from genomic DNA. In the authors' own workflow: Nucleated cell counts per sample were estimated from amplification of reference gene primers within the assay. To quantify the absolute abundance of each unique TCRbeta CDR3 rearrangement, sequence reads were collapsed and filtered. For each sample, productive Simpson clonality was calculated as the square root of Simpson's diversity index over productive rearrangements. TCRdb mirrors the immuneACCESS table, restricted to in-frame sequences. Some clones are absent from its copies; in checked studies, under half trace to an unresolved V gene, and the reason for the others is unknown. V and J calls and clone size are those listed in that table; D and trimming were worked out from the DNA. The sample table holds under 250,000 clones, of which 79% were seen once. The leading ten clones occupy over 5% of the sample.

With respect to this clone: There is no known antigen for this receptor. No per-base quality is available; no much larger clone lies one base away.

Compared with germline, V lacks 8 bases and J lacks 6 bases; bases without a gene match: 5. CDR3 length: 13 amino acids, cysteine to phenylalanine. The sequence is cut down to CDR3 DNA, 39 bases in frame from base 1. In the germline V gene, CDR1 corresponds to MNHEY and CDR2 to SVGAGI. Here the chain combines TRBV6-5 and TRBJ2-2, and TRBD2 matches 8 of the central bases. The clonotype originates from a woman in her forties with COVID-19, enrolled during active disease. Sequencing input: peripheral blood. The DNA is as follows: TGTGCCAGCGTCGGGAGGGTATCCGGGGAGCTGTTTTTT. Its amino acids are CASVGRVSGELFF.